These T cell receptor beta chains were read from a single sample in a study of blood T cell repertoires in COVID-19. Clones were read by immunoSEQ multiplex PCR, and TCRdb kept only the in-frame ones, dropping some. Among about 270,000 clones listed, about nine tenths were seen once. Sequencing was carried out using PBMCs or T cells enriched from blood (not recorded which). All receptors come from a woman aged 18-29 years who had recovered from COVID-19. Both conserved end residues are part of each CDR3.

j_call v_call cdr3_length cdr3_aa
TRBJ1-1 TRBV7-2 16 CASSFDLGLRDTEAFF
TRBJ1-3 TRBV30 14 CAWSVAVPGNTIYF
TRBJ2-1 TRBV5-1 12 CASSLAGDEQFF
TRBJ2-3 TRBV30 14 CAWSAGTRTDTQYF
TRBJ2-1 TRBV7-2 14 CASSLNRGTNEQFF
TRBJ1-2 TRBV12-3/TRBV12-4 13 CASSLGGIYGYTF
TRBJ2-3 TRBV6-1 15 CASSEGGVSTDTQYF
TRBJ2-3 TRBV7-2 18 CASSLAAAGGPSTDTQYF
TRBJ2-7 TRBV28 13 CASIPTSGYEQYF
TRBJ1-5 TRBV28 18 CASSLSYGIGNSNQPQHF
TRBJ2-7 TRBV19 14 CASSIRTATYEQYF
TRBJ1-1 TRBV29-1 12 CRADPGDTEAFF
TRBJ1-2 TRBV5-6 17 CASSPLGGLSVLGGYTF
TRBJ2-5 TRBV29-1 13 CSVDRDRGETQYF
TRBJ2-1 TRBV5-1 16 CASSAPGGSSYNEQFF
TRBJ1-2 TRBV7-9 15 CASSSGTEFNYGYTF
TRBJ2-3 TRBV4-1 18 CASSQGLAGIPVTDTQYF